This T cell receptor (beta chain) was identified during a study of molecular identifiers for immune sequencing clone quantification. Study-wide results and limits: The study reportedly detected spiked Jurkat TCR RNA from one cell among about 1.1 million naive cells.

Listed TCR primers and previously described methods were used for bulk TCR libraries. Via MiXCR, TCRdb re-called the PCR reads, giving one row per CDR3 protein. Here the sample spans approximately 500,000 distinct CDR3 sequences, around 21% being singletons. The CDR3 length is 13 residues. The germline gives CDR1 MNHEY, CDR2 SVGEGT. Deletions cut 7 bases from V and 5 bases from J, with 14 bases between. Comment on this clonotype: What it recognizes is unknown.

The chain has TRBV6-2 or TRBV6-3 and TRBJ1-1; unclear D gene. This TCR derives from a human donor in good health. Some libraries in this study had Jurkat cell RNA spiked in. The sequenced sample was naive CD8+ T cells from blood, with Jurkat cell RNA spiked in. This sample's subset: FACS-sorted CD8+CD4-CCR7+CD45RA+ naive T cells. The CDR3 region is CASTLLSWTEAFF. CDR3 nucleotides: TGTGCCAGCACCTTACTAAGTTGGACTGAAGCTTTCTTT.